This TCR beta chain is drawn from a study of blood T cell repertoires in COVID-19 (dated by TCRdb to about 2020). For the study in its entirety: The collaborator samples originated in the United States, Italy and Spain and spanned the acute and convalescent phases of COVID-19. Sample metadata almost always included a de-identified subject ID, COVID-19 status, age in years and sex. The prospective study material was composed of cDNA or gDNA derived from T cells, B-cell-depleted T cells, or PBMCs. A freely available public database, intended as a resource for researchers studying the immune response to SARS-CoV-2, is where the repertoires were released. Where HLA class I and class II types were available, the types were taken from metadata supplied by the sample provider, not from assay-based typing. Samples came from the ongoing ImmuneRACE study (first 160 participants) plus 1,254 subjects from 6 global collaborators. Deeply sampled blood TCRbeta repertoires from subjects exposed to, actively infected with, or recovered from COVID-19 were included in the dataset.

CDR3 length: 15 amino acids, cysteine to phenylalanine. Just CDR3 DNA is preserved here, 45 bases in frame from base 1. Trimming takes 0 bases off V and 4 bases off J; junction bases not matched to a gene: 5. From the germline V gene, CDR1 is SGHRS and CDR2 is YFSETQ. A remark on this clone: Its antigen is currently not known. No base quality values were provided; no much bigger clone lies one nucleotide off.

The full study reports these points: How much clinical and demographic metadata was included differed by source and by participant, and the metadata was provided uncurated.

The immunoSEQ Assay, a bias-controlled multiplex PCR, was used to amplify TCRbeta CDR3 regions from genomic DNA. The original pipeline was this. The number of nucleated cells in each sample was estimated by amplification of reference gene primers within the assay. To quantify the absolute abundance of each unique TCRbeta CDR3 rearrangement, sequence reads were collapsed and filtered. For each sample, productive Simpson clonality was calculated as the square root of Simpson's diversity index across productive rearrangements. TCRdb obtained this table from immuneACCESS and retained in-frame rearrangements with V and J assigned. These tables miss some clones; where compared with another copy, unresolved V genes account for less than half of the shortfall, and the remainder is unexplained. That table supplies the V and J calls and clone size; D and trimming were determined from the DNA. The sample table holds roughly 400,000 clones, of which around 87% were seen once. The top ten clonotypes cover 2.3% of the sample.

One collaborating source in Seattle enrolled patients while the patients were actively infected and followed the patients over time throughout the course of disease. Whole blood was collected in K2EDTA tubes by collaborating institutions according to the institutions' own protocols. For TCRbeta analysis, collaborators shipped samples in one of three forms: frozen whole blood, isolated PBMCs, or DNA extracted from either of those sample types. The sequenced sample was peripheral blood. The receptor comes from a woman aged 55-70 years with COVID-19, enrolled during active disease. The sequence joins TRBV5-1 to TRBJ2-5, and 8 bases in between align with TRBD1. At the DNA level, the sequence is TGCGCCAGCAGCTTGGTCCCGGACAGGGTAGAGACCCAGTACTTC. Protein translation: CASSLVPDRVETQYF. Here the CDR3 is joined to the reference TRBV5-1 and TRBJ2-5 genes, and the full variable domain is: KAGVTQTPRYLIKTRGQQVTLSCSPISGHRSVSWYQQTPGQGLQFLFEYFSETQRNKGNFPGRFSGRQFSNSRSEMNVSTLELGDSALYLCASSLVPDRVETQYFGPGTRLLVL.